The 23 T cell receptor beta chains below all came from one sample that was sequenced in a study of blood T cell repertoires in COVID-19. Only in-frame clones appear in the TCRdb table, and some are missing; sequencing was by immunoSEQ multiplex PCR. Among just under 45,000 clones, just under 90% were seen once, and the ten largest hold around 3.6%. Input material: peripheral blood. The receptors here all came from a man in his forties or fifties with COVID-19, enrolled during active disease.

The CDR3 is CASSSGGSNGELFF. The CDR3 bases are TGTGCCAGCAGTTCAGGGGGCTCGAACGGGGAGCTGTTTTTT. The chain is built from TRBV28 and TRBJ2-2, with 8 bases fitting TRBD1. This CDR3 region has 14 residues. Trimming took 4 bases from V and 7 from J; bases not matched to a gene: 5. Germline V gives CDR1 MDHEN, CDR2 SYDVKM. The variable domain in full, with the rest retrieved from reference TRBV28 and TRBJ2-2, is DVKVTQSSRYLVKRTGEKVFLECVQDMDHENMFWYRQDPGLGLRLIYFSYDVKMKEKGDIPEGYSVSREKKERFSLILESASTNQTSMYLCASSSGGSNGELFFGEGSRLTVL.

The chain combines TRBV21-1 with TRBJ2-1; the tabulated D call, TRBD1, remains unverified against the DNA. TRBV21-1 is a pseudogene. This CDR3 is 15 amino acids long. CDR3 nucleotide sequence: TGTGCCAGCAGAGAGAGGGACAGCTCCTACAATGAGCAGTTCTTC. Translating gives CASRERDSSYNEQFF.

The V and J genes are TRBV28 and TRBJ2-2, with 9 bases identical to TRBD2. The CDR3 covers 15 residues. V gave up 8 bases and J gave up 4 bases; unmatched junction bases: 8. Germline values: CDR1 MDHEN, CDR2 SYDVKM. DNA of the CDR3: TGTGCCAGCTGTCTGGGACTAGCTGGCACCGGGGAGCTGTTTTTT. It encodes CASCLGLAGTGELFF.

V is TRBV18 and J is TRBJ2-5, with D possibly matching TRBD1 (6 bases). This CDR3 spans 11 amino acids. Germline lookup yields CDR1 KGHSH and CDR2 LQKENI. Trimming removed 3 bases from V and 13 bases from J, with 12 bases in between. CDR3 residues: CASSPPGAGYF. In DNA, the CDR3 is TGTGCCAGCTCACCCCCAGGGGCTGGGTACTTC.

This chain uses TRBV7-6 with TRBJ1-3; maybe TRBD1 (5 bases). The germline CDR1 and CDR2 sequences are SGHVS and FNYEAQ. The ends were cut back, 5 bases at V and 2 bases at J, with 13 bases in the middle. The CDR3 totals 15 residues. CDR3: CASSPEGATGNTIYF. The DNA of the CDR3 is TGTGCCAGCAGCCCCGAAGGGGCAACTGGAAACACCATATATTTT.

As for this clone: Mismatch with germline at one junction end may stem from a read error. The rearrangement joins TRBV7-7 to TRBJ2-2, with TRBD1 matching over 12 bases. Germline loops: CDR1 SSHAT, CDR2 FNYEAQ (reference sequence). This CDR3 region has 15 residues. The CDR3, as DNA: TGTGCTAGCAGCTTAGGGACAGGGGGCTCCGGGGAGCTGTTTTTT. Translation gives CASSLGTGGSGELFF.

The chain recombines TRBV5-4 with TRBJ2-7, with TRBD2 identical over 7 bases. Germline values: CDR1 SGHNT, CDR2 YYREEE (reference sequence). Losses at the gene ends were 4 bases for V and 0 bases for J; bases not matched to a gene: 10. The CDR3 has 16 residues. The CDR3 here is CASSRETSRSSYEQYF. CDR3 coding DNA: TGTGCCAGCAGCAGGGAGACTAGCCGGAGCTCCTACGAGCAGTACTTC.

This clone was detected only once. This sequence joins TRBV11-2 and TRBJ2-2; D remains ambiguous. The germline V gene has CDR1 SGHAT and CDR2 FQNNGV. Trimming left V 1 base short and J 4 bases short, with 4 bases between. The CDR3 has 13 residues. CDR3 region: CASSLVSTGELFF. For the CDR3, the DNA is TGTGCCAGCAGCTTAGTATCCACCGGGGAGCTGTTTTTT.

This chain's CDR3 is CASSVITQDRYNQPQHF. CDR3 in DNA: TGCGCCAGCAGCGTCATTACCCAGGACAGGTACAATCAGCCCCAGCATTTT. This chain connects TRBV5-1 to TRBJ1-5, with TRBD1 matching 7 bases. The V gene end was trimmed by 4 bases and the J gene end by 3 bases; junction bases not matched to a gene: 13. The CDR3 has 17 residues. Germline loops: CDR1 SGHRS, CDR2 YFSETQ.

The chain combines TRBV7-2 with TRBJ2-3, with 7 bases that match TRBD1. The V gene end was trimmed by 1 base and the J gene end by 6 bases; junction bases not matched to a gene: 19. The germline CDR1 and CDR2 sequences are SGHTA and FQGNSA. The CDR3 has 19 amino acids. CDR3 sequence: CASSLERTRDSNHKDTQYF. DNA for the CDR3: TGTGCCAGCAGCTTAGAGCGAACCCGGGACAGCAACCACAAGGATACGCAGTATTTT.

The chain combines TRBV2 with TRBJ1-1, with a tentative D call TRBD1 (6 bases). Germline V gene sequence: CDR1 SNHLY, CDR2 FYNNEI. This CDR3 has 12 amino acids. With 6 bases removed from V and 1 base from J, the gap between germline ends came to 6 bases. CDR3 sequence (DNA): TGTGCCAGCAGGGGGGCGAACACTGAAGCTTTCTTT. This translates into CASRGANTEAFF.

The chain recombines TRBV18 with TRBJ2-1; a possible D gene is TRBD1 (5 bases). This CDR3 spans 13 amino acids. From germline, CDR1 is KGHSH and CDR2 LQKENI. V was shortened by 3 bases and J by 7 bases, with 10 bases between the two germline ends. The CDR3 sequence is CASSPPRANEQFF. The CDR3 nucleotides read TGTGCCAGCTCACCCCCCAGGGCGAATGAGCAGTTCTTC.

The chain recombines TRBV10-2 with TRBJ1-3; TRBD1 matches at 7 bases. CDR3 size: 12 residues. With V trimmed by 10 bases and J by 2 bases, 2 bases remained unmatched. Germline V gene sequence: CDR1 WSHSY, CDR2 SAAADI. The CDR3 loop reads CATQGTGNTIYF. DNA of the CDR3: TGCGCCACACAGGGGACTGGAAACACCATATATTTT.

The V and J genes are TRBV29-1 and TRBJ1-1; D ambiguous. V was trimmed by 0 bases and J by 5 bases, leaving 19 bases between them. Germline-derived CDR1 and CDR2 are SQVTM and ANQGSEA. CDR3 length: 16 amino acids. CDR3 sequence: CSVEDRMIGRRTEAFF. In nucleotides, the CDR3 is TGCAGCGTTGAAGATAGGATGATAGGGCGGAGGACTGAAGCTTTCTTT.

CDR3: CASSPGTGGRQDGELFF. CDR3 DNA: TGTGCCAGCAGCCCAGGGACAGGGGGGAGGCAAGACGGGGAGCTGTTTTTT. V and J are TRBV4-2 and TRBJ2-2; 11 positions agree with TRBD1. The germline V gene has CDR1 LGHNA and CDR2 YNFKEQ. The CDR3 runs to 17 residues. J was trimmed by 7 bases and V by 4 bases; bases with no gene match: 11.

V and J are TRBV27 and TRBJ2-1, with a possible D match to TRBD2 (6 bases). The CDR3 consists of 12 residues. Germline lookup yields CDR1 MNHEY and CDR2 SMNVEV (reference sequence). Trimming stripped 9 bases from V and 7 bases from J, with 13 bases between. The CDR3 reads CASRIRGNEQFF. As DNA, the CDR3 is TGTGCCAGTAGAATTCGGGGGAATGAGCAGTTCTTC.

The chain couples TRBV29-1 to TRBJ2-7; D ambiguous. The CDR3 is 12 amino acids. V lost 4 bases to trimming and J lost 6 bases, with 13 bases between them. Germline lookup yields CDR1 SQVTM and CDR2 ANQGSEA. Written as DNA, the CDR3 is TGCAGCGTTGTTAGTCCCCCTCTCGAGCAGTACTTC. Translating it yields CSVVSPPLEQYF.

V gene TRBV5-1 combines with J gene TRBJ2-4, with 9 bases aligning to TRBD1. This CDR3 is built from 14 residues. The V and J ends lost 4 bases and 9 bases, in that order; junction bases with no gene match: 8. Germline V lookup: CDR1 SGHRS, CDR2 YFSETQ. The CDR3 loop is CASSAGQGAGIQYF. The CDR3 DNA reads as TGCGCCAGCAGCGCGGGACAGGGTGCGGGCATTCAGTACTTC.

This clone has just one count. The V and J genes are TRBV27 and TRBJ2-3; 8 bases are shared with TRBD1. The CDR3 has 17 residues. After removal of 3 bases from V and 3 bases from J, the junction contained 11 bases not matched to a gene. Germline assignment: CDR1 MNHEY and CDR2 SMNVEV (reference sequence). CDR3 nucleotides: TGTGCCAGCAGTTTCGGCAGGGGGCGCGATTTGACAGATACGCAGTATTTT. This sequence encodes CASSFGRGRDLTDTQYF.

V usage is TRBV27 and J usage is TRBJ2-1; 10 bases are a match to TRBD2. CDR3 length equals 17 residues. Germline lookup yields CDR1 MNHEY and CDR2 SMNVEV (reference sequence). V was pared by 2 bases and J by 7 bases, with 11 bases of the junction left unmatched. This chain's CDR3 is CASSLRPLAGVVNEQFF. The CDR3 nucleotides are TGTGCCAGCAGTTTACGCCCTCTAGCGGGAGTAGTTAATGAGCAGTTCTTC.

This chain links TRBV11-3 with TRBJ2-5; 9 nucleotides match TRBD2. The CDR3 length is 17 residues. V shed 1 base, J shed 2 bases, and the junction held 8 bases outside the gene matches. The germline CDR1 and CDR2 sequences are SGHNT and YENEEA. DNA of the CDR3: TGTGCCAGCAGCTTAGGGGTTAGCGGGAGAGGGCAAGAGACCCAGTACTTC. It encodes CASSLGVSGRGQETQYF.

DNA of the CDR3: TGTGCCTGCCAGGACAGAGCTAACTATGGCTACACCTTC. Translated: CACQDRANYGYTF. The chain recombines TRBV30 with TRBJ1-2, with D perhaps TRBD1 (6 bases). V was clipped by 6 bases and J by 0 bases, with 11 bases between them. Germline values: CDR1 GTSNPN, CDR2 SVGIG (reference sequence). The CDR3 is 13 residues long. The full variable domain, with the rest looked up from reference TRBV30 and TRBJ1-2, is SQTIHQWPATLVQPVGSPLSLECTVEGTSNPNLYWYRQAAGRGLQLLFYSVGIGQISSEVPQNLSASRPQDRQFILSSKKLLLSDSGFYLCACQDRANYGYTFGSGTRLTVV.

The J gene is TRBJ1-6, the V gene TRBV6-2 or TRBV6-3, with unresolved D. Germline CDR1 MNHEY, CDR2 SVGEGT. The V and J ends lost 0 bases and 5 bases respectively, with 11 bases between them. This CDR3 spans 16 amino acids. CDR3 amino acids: CASSYSFGGNNSPLHF. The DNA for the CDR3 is TGTGCCAGCAGTTACTCGTTCGGAGGTAATAATTCACCCCTCCACTTT.